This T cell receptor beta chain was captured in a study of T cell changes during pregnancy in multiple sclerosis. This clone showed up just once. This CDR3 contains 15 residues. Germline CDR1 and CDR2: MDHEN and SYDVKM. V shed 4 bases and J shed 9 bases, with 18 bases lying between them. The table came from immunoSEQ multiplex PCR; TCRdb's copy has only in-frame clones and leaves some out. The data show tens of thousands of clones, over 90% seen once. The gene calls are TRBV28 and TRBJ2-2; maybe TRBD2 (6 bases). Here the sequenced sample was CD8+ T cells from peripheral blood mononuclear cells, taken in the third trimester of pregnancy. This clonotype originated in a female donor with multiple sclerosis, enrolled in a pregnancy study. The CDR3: CASSYFQGGGRELFF. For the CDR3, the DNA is TGTGCCAGCAGTTACTTCCAGGGAGGTGGCCGGGAGCTGTTTTTT.